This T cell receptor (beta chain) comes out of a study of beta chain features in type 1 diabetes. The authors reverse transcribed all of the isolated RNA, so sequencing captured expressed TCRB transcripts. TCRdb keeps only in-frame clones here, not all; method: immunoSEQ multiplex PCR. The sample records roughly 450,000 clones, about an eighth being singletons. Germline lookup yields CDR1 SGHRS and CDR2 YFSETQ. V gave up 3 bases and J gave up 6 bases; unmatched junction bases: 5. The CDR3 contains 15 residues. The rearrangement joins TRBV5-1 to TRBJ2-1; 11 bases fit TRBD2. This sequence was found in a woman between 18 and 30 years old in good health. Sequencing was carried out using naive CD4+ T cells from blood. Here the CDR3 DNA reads TGCGCCAGCAGCTATACTAGCGGGAGTTTCAATGAGCAGTTCTTC. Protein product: CASSYTSGSFNEQFF.